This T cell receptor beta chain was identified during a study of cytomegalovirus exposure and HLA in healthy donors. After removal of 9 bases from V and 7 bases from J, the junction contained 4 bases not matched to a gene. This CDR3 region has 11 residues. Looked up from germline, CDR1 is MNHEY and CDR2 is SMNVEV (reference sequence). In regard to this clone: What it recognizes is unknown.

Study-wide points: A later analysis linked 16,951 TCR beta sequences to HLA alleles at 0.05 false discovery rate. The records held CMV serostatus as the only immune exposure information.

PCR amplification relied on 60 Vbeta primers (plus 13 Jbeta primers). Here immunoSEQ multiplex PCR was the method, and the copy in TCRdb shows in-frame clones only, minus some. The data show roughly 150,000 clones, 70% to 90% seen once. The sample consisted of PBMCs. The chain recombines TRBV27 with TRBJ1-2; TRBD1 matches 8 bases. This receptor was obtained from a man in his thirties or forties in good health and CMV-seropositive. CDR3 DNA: TGTGCCAGGGACAGGGCAGTTGGCTACACCTTC. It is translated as CARDRAVGYTF.